This TCR beta chain was captured in a study of T cells in Graves' hyperthyroidism and ophthalmopathy. As for the study in general: Peripheral blood was acquired at first diagnosis, ahead of any therapy whatsoever. Study-wide results and caveats: The model foresaw ophthalmopathy a median roughly 6.5 months prior to onset. In blood, most of the thyroid clonotypes expanded above 0.001 were also present.

Looked up from germline, CDR1 is DFQATT and CDR2 is SNEGSKA (reference sequence). Losses at the gene ends were 3 bases for V and 5 bases for J; bases not matched to a gene: 8. This CDR3 spans 14 amino acids. Patients were excluded because of uncontrolled infection, other autoimmune disease, pregnancy or lactation. RNA transcripts gave rise to amplified TCR beta CDR3 regions. The TCR CDR3 first-round RT-PCR relied on the HTBI primer set. TCRdb analysed the multiplex PCR reads with MiXCR anew, one entry per CDR3 protein. Among around 500,000 distinct CDR3 sequences listed, approximately 22% were seen once. In its sample, this clonotype was seen many times. The target antigen is unknown.

The specimen was blood. The chain couples TRBV20-1 to TRBJ2-7; TRBD2 matches 9 bases. This sequence originates from a woman in her 70s with Graves' ophthalmopathy. The CDR3 sequence is CSASPLAGTHEQYF. CDR3 in DNA: TGCAGTGCTAGTCCGCTAGCGGGAACCCACGAGCAGTACTTC.